One and the same sample provided the 17 T cell receptor beta chains below, sequenced in a study of human T cells and chemical hapten exposure. MiXCR, applied by TCRdb to the RACE reads, yields one record per CDR3 protein. Of about 190,000 distinct CDR3 sequences listed, approximately 24% are singletons. Time point here: patch test 3, about 24 weeks after DPC sensitization. Treatment in this sample: therapeutic diphenylcyclopropenone sensitization with weekly scalp DPC. Material: whole blood, obtained in connection with sensitization to the hapten diphenylcyclopropenone (DPC). These receptors came from a woman in her 40s with alopecia areata. Some clones in this sample may be carry-over from other donors' samples.

Only one count was recorded for this clonotype. This chain connects TRBV12-3 or TRBV12-4 to TRBJ1-3; a weak D match, TRBD1 (5 bases). There are 18 residues in the CDR3. Trimming removed 2 bases at V and 0 bases at J, with 17 bases between. Here the CDR3 reads CASSLPQTWTSSGNTIYF. CDR3 bases: TGTGCCAGCAGTTTACCGCAGACTTGGACATCCTCTGGAAACACCATATATTTT.

The sample holds a few counts of this clonotype. This chain links TRBV3-1 with TRBJ2-7; D possibly corresponds to TRBD2 (6 bases). Germline V gene sequence: CDR1 LGHDT, CDR2 YNNKEL (reference sequence). CDR3 size: 16 residues. Trimming removed 5 bases from V and 2 bases from J, with 19 bases in between. The CDR3 region has the DNA TGTGCCAGCAGCTTACCCTTCCCGGGAGCCCCCTACGAGCAGTACTTC. Its translation is CASSLPFPGAPYEQYF.

This chain joins TRBV20-1 and TRBJ2-1; D may correspond to TRBD1 or TRBD2 (6 bases each). Deletions cut 5 bases from V and 9 bases from J, with 14 bases between. Germline lookup yields CDR1 DFQATT and CDR2 SNEGSKA (reference sequence). This CDR3 is 12 amino acids long. CDR3 residues: CSAAPQGGEQFF. Here the CDR3 DNA reads TGCAGTGCTGCCCCACAGGGAGGTGAGCAGTTCTTC.

The rearrangement uses TRBV24-1 and TRBJ2-3, with D tentatively TRBD1 or TRBD2 (5 bases each). This CDR3 comprises 16 residues. V lost 2 bases, J lost 2 bases, and 13 bases lay in between. Looked up from germline, CDR1 is KGHDR and CDR2 is SFDVKD. The CDR3, as DNA: TGTGCCACCAGTGATTCGCCGGGACCCAACACAGATACGCAGTATTTT. This encodes CATSDSPGPNTDTQYF.

This clonotype was counted a few times. The rearrangement uses TRBV6-2 or TRBV6-3 and TRBJ2-3, with 7 bases matching TRBD2. Germline trimming cut 4 bases from V and 10 bases from J; bases unmatched to any gene: 11. The CDR3 has 14 amino acids. Germline assignment: CDR1 MNHEY and CDR2 SVGEGT. CDR3 sequence: CASSSGLGLAAQYF. Here the CDR3 DNA reads TGTGCCAGCAGTTCGGGACTCGGGCTAGCGGCGCAGTATTTT.

This chain connects TRBV29-1 to TRBJ1-1; D gene ambiguous. The CDR3 covers 12 residues. The germline V gene has CDR1 SQVTM and CDR2 ANQGSEA. V dropped 5 bases and J dropped 2 bases, with 9 bases sitting between them. Here the CDR3 reads CSVPRGNTEAFF. CDR3 nucleotides: TGCAGCGTTCCCCGCGGCAACACTGAAGCTTTCTTT.

The rearrangement uses TRBV7-9 and TRBJ2-1; D may be TRBD1 (6 bases). The ends were cut back, 11 bases at V and 4 bases at J, with 15 bases in the middle. The CDR3 consists of 13 residues. Germline CDR1 and CDR2: SEHNR and FQNEAQ (reference sequence). The CDR3, as DNA: TGTGCCTGCCCCCCAGGGGCGTACAATGAGCAGTTCTTC. This codes for CACPPGAYNEQFF. Variable domain in full (rest from reference TRBV7-9 and TRBJ2-1): DTGVSQNPRHKITKRGQNVTFRCDPISEHNRLYWYRQTLGQGPEFLTYFQNEAQLEKSRLLSDRFSAERPKGSFSTLEIQRTEQGDSAMYLCACPPGAYNEQFFGPGTRLTVL.

This clonotype was recorded a few times. The V and J genes are TRBV5-1 and TRBJ2-2; D unresolved. Germline loops: CDR1 SGHRS, CDR2 YFSETQ. Between the trimmed V and J ends, which lost 0 bases and 6 bases, there was a span of 15 bases. The CDR3 runs to 16 residues. CDR3 DNA: TGCGCCAGCAGCTTGGCCACCGGGTCAAGGTCCGGGGAGCTGTTTTTT. Translated: CASSLATGSRSGELFF.

A few counts support this clonotype. The rearrangement links TRBV2 to TRBJ2-1; D remains ambiguous. The CDR3 loop spans 12 amino acids. Trimming took 7 bases from V and 3 from J, leaving 7 bases between them. Looked up from germline, CDR1 is SNHLY and CDR2 is FYNNEI. CDR3 sequence reads: CASKYFYNEQFF. In DNA, the CDR3 is TGTGCCAGCAAATATTTCTACAATGAGCAGTTCTTC.

The rearrangement links TRBV5-1 to TRBJ2-3, with 8 bases identical to TRBD2. V was pared by 4 bases and J by 2 bases, with 18 bases of the junction left unmatched. Germline V gene sequence: CDR1 SGHRS, CDR2 YFSETQ. The CDR3 totals 19 residues. The CDR3 nucleotides are TGCGCCAGCAGCCCCAAGATTCCTTTCACTAGCGGATACACAGATACGCAGTATTTT. As protein: CASSPKIPFTSGYTDTQYF.

This clonotype was counted only a few times. This sequence joins TRBV29-1 and TRBJ2-7; perhaps TRBD2 as D (7 bases). The CDR3 has 13 amino acids. V was cut by 7 bases and J by 6 bases, with 19 bases left in between. The germline V gene has CDR1 SQVTM and CDR2 ANQGSEA. This CDR3 reads CSDGLGGFGEQYF. Here the CDR3 DNA reads TGCAGCGATGGACTAGGGGGTTTCGGCGAGCAGTACTTC.

The J gene is TRBJ2-7, the V gene TRBV7-2; 13 nucleotides line up with TRBD2. CDR3 size: 15 residues. V lost 5 bases and J lost 4; bases outside the gene matches: 5. The germline CDR1 and CDR2 sequences are SGHTA and FQGNSA. CDR3 sequence reads: CASSRTSGSRYEQYF. The DNA of the CDR3 is TGTGCCAGCAGCCGGACTAGCGGGAGTAGGTACGAGCAGTACTTC.

This rearrangement joins TRBV21-1 to TRBJ2-7; the DNA was not compared with TRBD1, the D call given in the table. TRBV21-1 is an annotated pseudogene. CDR3 length equals 14 residues. CDR3 nucleotides: TGTGCCAGCAGCTCCCGGACAGGGGTCCACGAGCAGTACTTC. Translated: CASSSRTGVHEQYF.

The rearrangement links TRBV7-2 to TRBJ1-5; TRBD1 matches at 8 bases. After removal of 1 base from V and 6 bases from J, the junction contained 5 bases not matched to a gene. Looked up from germline, CDR1 is SGHTA and CDR2 is FQGNSA. The CDR3 extends over 15 amino acids. The chain's CDR3 is CASSLDRGIAQPQHF. The CDR3 DNA sequence: TGTGCCAGCAGCTTAGACAGGGGGATCGCTCAGCCCCAGCATTTT. Using reference TRBV7-2 and TRBJ1-5 for the parts outside the CDR3, the full variable domain is GAGVSQSPSNKVTEKGKDVELRCDPISGHTALYWYRQSLGQGLEFLIYFQGNSAPDKSGLPSDRFSAERTGGSVSTLTIQRTQQEDSAVYLCASSLDRGIAQPQHFGDGTRLSIL.

This clonotype has more than one count but fewer than ten. The rearrangement uses TRBV5-1 and TRBJ2-5; D is possibly TRBD2 (6 bases). V was cut by 4 bases and J by 4 bases, with 14 bases left in between. CDR1 and CDR2 from the germline V gene are SGHRS and YFSETQ. The CDR3 consists of 14 residues. CDR3 bases: TGCGCCAGCAGCCCCGGGACTCCGGTAGAGACCCAGTACTTC. Translating it yields CASSPGTPVETQYF.

The genes are TRBV7-2 and TRBJ2-3, with a possible D match to TRBD2 (6 bases). The germline V and J ends were trimmed by 1 base and 1 base, with 12 bases remaining between them. From germline, CDR1 is SGHTA and CDR2 FQGNSA. The CDR3 has 16 amino acids. CDR3: CASSLEGASGTDTQYF. The CDR3 nucleotides read TGTGCCAGCAGCTTAGAGGGCGCTAGCGGCACAGATACGCAGTATTTT.

This clonotype was found a few times. The J gene is TRBJ1-4, the V gene TRBV28; possible D gene TRBD1, 5 bases. The CDR3 totals 16 residues. With 6 bases removed from V and 0 bases from J, the gap between germline ends came to 14 bases. Germline lookup yields CDR1 MDHEN and CDR2 SYDVKM. The CDR3 DNA is TGTGCCAGCAGACCTCTGGACACTGCAACTAATGAAAAACTGTTTTTT. Translating gives CASRPLDTATNEKLFF. The variable domain in full, completed from reference TRBV28 and TRBJ1-4, reads DVKVTQSSRYLVKRTGEKVFLECVQDMDHENMFWYRQDPGLGLRLIYFSYDVKMKEKGDIPEGYSVSREKKERFSLILESASTNQTSMYLCASRPLDTATNEKLFFGSGTQLSVL.